This TCR beta chain was captured in a study of blood T cells in healthy people across ages. Next came a second PCR, run for about 6 to 11 cycles, which used a sample-barcoded 5' primer along with a J-beta primer mix. TCRdb re-called the 5' RACE reads through MiXCR, storing one row per CDR3 protein. The sample lists about 1.4 million distinct CDR3 sequences; roughly 64% were seen once. CDR1 MNHEY and CDR2 SMNVEV come from the germline V gene (reference sequence). The CDR3 is 15 amino acids. With 3 bases removed from V and 3 bases from J, the gap between germline ends came to 12 bases. The chain combines TRBV27 with TRBJ2-1, with TRBD1 as a possible D gene (6 bases). This sequence was found in a man between 18 and 35 years old in good health. Sequencing input: blood. CDR3 sequence: CASSFKQGIYNEQFF. CDR3 bases: TGTGCCAGCAGTTTTAAACAGGGAATCTACAATGAGCAGTTCTTC.